This TCR beta chain was recorded in a study of blood T cell repertoires in COVID-19. Across the study: Both acute and convalescent COVID-19 samples were obtained from the United States, Italy and Spain. Nucleic acid was either cDNA or gDNA, and it came from T cells, B-cell-depleted T cells, or PBMCs.

Original data processing: Reference gene primer amplification gave nucleated cell count estimates. Data came from immunoSEQ multiplex PCR; TCRdb stores just in-frame clones and leaves some out. V and J calls and clone size come straight from that table; D and trimming were deduced from the DNA. The top ten hold 6.5% to 8.5% of the sample, which has approximately 190,000 clones, around 80% seen once. V lost 2 bases to trimming and J lost 0 bases, with 9 bases between them. The germline gives CDR1 SGHTS, CDR2 YDEGEE. CDR3 length: 15 amino acids. This sequence joins TRBV5-8 and TRBJ1-3; D gene unclear. This clonotype was sampled from a human donor with acute or convalescent COVID-19. The donor label of this sample is uncertain. Input material: peripheral blood. This CDR3 reads CASSFLPSSGNTIYF. In DNA form, the CDR3 reads TGTGCCAGCAGCTTTCTTCCGAGCTCTGGAAACACCATATATTTT.